Below, one TCR beta chain is given with its context. Its antigen is not known. The data originate from a study of T cell responses to AZD1222 COVID-19 vaccine. Whole-study results and caveats: White British people made up most donors, females outnumbered males, and clonal diversity was possibly underestimated. Receipt of two AZD1222 doses was followed by a rise in Spike-specific TCR breadth and depth. Only five to seven AZD1222 recipients were seropositive at baseline.

CDR3 size: 12 residues. Trimming took 6 bases from V and 4 from J, leaving 11 bases between them. Germline V CDR1 and CDR2: GTSNPN, SVGIG (reference sequence). Generated by immunoSEQ multiplex PCR, the TCRdb table keeps only in-frame clones and is missing some. This repertoire shows roughly 55,000 clones, around 90% found once; its top ten account for roughly 2.1%. This clonotype originated in an adult in good health. The starting material was peripheral blood, obtained on day 0 of AZD1222 vaccination. The rearrangement uses TRBV30 and TRBJ2-3; D is possibly TRBD2 (6 bases). This CDR3 is CACGTAADTQYF. CDR3 nucleotide sequence: TGTGCCTGCGGGACTGCCGCAGATACGCAGTATTTT.